The sequence of this T cell receptor (beta chain) was determined in a study of T cell changes during pregnancy in multiple sclerosis. Using immunoSEQ multiplex PCR, the repertoire was profiled, and TCRdb retains in-frame clones only, with some absent. The sample consists of around 55,000 clones, approximately 94% of them appearing once. Sequenced here: CD8+ T cells from peripheral blood mononuclear cells, sampled in the third trimester of pregnancy. This TCR was recovered from a female donor with multiple sclerosis, enrolled in a pregnancy study.

The DNA for the CDR3 is TGTGCCAGCAGCTTAGAGGCGGGAGGGCAAGAGACCCAGTACTTC. This sequence encodes CASSLEAGGQETQYF. This rearrangement joins TRBV7-6 to TRBJ2-5, with 9 bases matching TRBD2. V lost 1 base, J lost 2 bases, and 2 bases stayed unmatched. Germline assignment: CDR1 SGHVS and CDR2 FNYEAQ. This CDR3 is built from 15 residues.